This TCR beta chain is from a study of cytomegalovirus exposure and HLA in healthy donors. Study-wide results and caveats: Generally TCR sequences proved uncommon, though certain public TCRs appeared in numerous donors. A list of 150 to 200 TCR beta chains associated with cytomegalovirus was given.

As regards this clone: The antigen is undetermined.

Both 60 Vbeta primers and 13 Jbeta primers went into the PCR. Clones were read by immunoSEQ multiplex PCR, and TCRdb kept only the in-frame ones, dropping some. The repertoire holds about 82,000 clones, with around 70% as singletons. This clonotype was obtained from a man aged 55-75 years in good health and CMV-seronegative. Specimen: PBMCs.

For the CDR3, the DNA is TGTGCCAGCAGTTCACTTGGGGGGGCAGAGACCCAGTACTTC. As protein: CASSSLGGAETQYF. The rearrangement links TRBV6-5 to TRBJ2-5, with D possibly being TRBD2 (7 bases). Germline assignment: CDR1 MNHEY and CDR2 SVGAGI. This CDR3 is 14 amino acids long. V was trimmed by 4 bases and J by 4 bases, leaving 13 bases between them.